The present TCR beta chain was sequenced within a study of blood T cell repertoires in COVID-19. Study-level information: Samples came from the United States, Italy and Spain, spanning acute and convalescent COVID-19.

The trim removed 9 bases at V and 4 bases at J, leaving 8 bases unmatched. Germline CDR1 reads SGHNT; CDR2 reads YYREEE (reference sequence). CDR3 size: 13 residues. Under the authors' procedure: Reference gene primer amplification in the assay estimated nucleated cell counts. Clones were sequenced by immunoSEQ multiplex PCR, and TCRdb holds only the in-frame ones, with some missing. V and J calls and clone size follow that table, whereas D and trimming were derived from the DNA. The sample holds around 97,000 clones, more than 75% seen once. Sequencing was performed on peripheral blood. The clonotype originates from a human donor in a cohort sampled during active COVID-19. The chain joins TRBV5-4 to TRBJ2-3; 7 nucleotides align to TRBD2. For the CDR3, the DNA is TGTGCCACCCGGACCCGGGGGGCAGATACGCAGTATTTT. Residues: CATRTRGADTQYF.